This T cell receptor beta chain was recorded in a study of blood T cell repertoires in COVID-19. Study information: COVID-19 samples, acute and convalescent, were from the United States, Italy and Spain.

Original processing notes: Using reference gene primer amplification, nucleated cell counts were estimated. Only in-frame clones appear in the TCRdb table, and some are missing; sequencing was by immunoSEQ multiplex PCR. V and J calls and clone size are those listed in that table; D and trimming were worked out from the DNA. The repertoire has around 230,000 clones, 70% to 90% of them found once; the top ten carry roughly 0.7%. This CDR3 region has 14 residues. Germline-derived CDR1 and CDR2 are SGHTA and FQGNSA. V was clipped by 6 bases and J by 5 bases; unmatched bases: 5. The table lists this clone with a count of one.

The V and J genes are TRBV7-2 and TRBJ2-7, with 12 bases that match TRBD1. The sequence was collected from a middle-aged man with acute or convalescent COVID-19. Sequencing used peripheral blood. CDR3 coding DNA: TGTGCCAGCAGAAACCGGGACAGGGGGCACGAGCAGTACTTC. Encoded protein: CASRNRDRGHEQYF.